Presented here are 17 T cell receptor beta chains from one specimen sequenced in a study of blood T cell repertoires in COVID-19. Clones were read by immunoSEQ multiplex PCR, and TCRdb kept only the in-frame ones, dropping some. The sample has under 75,000 clones; approximately 92% are singletons. The sequenced sample consisted of peripheral blood. Every receptor here comes from a man between 50 and 59 years old with active COVID-19.

This clone appeared once. The CDR3 loop is CASSPPGGLWAGELFF. The CDR3 DNA sequence: TGTGCCAGCAGCCCTCCGGGGGGGCTTTGGGCCGGGGAGCTGTTTTTT. This chain joins TRBV7-2 and TRBJ2-2, with TRBD2 identical over 8 bases. V shed 5 bases and J 6 bases; nucleotides not matched to a gene: 11. CDR1 and CDR2 (germline): SGHTA, FQGNSA. The CDR3 extends over 16 amino acids. Drawing the rest from reference TRBV7-2 and TRBJ2-2, the complete variable domain is GAGVSQSPSNKVTEKGKDVELRCDPISGHTALYWYRQSLGQGLEFLIYFQGNSAPDKSGLPSDRFSAERTGGSVSTLTIQRTQQEDSAVYLCASSPPGGLWAGELFFGEGSRLTVL.

The chain has TRBV25-1 and TRBJ2-3, with 9 nucleotides matching TRBD2. J lost 6 bases, V lost 4 bases, and 2 bases had no gene match. Germline CDR1 is MGHDK and CDR2 is SYGVNS. The CDR3 length is 13 residues. The CDR3 DNA is TGTGCCAGCAGTGCTAGCGGGGCCGATACGCAGTATTTT. This encodes CASSASGADTQYF.

The rearrangement links TRBV3-1 (or the pseudogene TRBV3-2) to TRBJ2-7; D may be TRBD2 (6 bases). V gave up 1 base and J gave up 0 bases, with 13 bases separating them. CDR1 and CDR2 (germline): LGHDT, YNNKEL (reference sequence). The length of the CDR3 is 16 residues. For the CDR3, the DNA is TGTGCCAGCAGCCAAGGCCCCGGGACTTACTCCTACGAGCAGTACTTC. It codes for CASSQGPGTYSYEQYF.

The chain employs TRBV5-1 and TRBJ2-7; 7 positions agree with TRBD1. V trimming: 4 bases; J trimming: 3 bases; junction bases outside the gene matches: 7. Germline lookup yields CDR1 SGHRS and CDR2 YFSETQ. The CDR3 sequence is 14 residues long. CDR3: CASSQTGSHYEQYF. The CDR3 coding sequence is TGCGCCAGCAGCCAGACAGGGTCCCACTACGAGCAGTACTTC.

This CDR3 is CASSYSTGYTEAFF. CDR3 nucleotide sequence: TGTGCCAGCAGTTACTCGACTGGTTACACTGAAGCTTTCTTT. The V call is TRBV6-2 or TRBV6-3, the J call TRBJ1-1; D gene unclear. The V gene's germline CDR1 is MNHEY and CDR2 SVGEGT. The CDR3 contains 14 residues. V lost 0 bases to trimming and J lost 3 bases, with 8 bases between them.

The CDR3 sequence is CASSQDSPAIYEQYF. The CDR3 nucleotides are TGCGCCAGCAGCCAGGACAGTCCGGCGATCTACGAGCAGTACTTC. This chain connects TRBV4-1 to TRBJ2-7, with D possibly being TRBD1 (6 bases). Per germline, CDR1 MGHRA and CDR2 YSYEKL. This CDR3 comprises 15 residues. V gave up 3 bases and J gave up 3 bases, with 15 bases separating them.

The V call is TRBV10-1, the J call TRBJ1-1; maybe TRBD1 (5 bases). Germline V CDR1 and CDR2: WNHNN, SYGVQD (reference sequence). The CDR3 has 16 residues. V lost 0 bases and J 0 bases, leaving 11 bases between the germline ends. CDR3 nucleotide sequence: TGCGCCAGCAGTGAGTCGTTGGGGGGGATGAACACTGAAGCTTTCTTT. Its translation is CASSESLGGMNTEAFF.

The V call is TRBV19, the J call TRBJ2-2, with TRBD2 as a possible D gene (7 bases). CDR1 and CDR2 (germline): LNHDA, SQIVND (reference sequence). Trimming stripped 5 bases from V and 4 bases from J, with 17 bases between. This CDR3 is built from 16 residues. Here the CDR3 DNA reads TGTGCCAGTAGTCTCAATCGGGGGGCCCCCACCGGGGAGCTGTTTTTT. This translates into CASSLNRGAPTGELFF.

Here the CDR3 reads CASSTLGQGGYEQYF. CDR3 sequence (DNA): TGTGCCAGCAGTACCCTGGGACAGGGTGGATACGAGCAGTACTTC. The V and J genes are TRBV6-6 and TRBJ2-7, with 9 bases identical to TRBD1. After removal of 5 bases from V and 4 bases from J, the junction contained 9 bases not matched to a gene. This CDR3 is built from 15 residues. Looked up from germline, CDR1 is MNHNY and CDR2 is SVGAGI (reference sequence).

This rearrangement joins TRBV10-3 to TRBJ1-1, with D possibly being TRBD1 (6 bases). The CDR3 spans 13 residues. Per the germline V gene, CDR1 is ENHRY and CDR2 is SYGVKD. Trimming left V 5 bases short and J 5 bases short, with 12 bases between. The CDR3 protein is CAISQTQGTEAFF. The CDR3 nucleotides read TGTGCCATCAGTCAGACCCAGGGGACTGAAGCTTTCTTT.

The chain combines TRBV3-1 (or the pseudogene TRBV3-2) with TRBJ1-2, with 9 positions matching TRBD1. CDR3 length: 13 amino acids. The ends lost 4 bases at V and 6 bases at J; junction bases unmatched: 3. In germline, CDR1 is LGHDT, CDR2 YNNKEL (reference sequence). CDR3 sequence: CASSPRTGDGYTF. DNA for the CDR3: TGTGCCAGCAGCCCCAGGACAGGGGATGGCTACACCTTC.

The chain employs TRBV5-1 and TRBJ2-2; 10 nucleotides agree with TRBD2. J gave up 1 base and V 0 bases, and 3 bases lay outside the gene matches. The CDR3 spans 17 residues. CDR1 SGHRS and CDR2 YFSETQ come from the germline V gene. CDR3 amino acids: CASSLGPSGGNTGELFF. The CDR3, as DNA: TGCGCCAGCAGCTTGGGTCCTAGCGGGGGGAACACCGGGGAGCTGTTTTTT.

This clone occurred a few times. CDR3 residues: CASSPEGIGNQPQHF. DNA for the CDR3: TGTGCCAGCAGCCCGGAGGGGATAGGGAATCAGCCCCAGCATTTT. The rearrangement links TRBV27 to TRBJ1-5; possibly TRBD1 for D (5 bases). The CDR3 consists of 15 residues. Germline V lookup: CDR1 MNHEY, CDR2 SMNVEV (reference sequence). The V and J ends lost 6 bases and 4 bases respectively, with 16 bases between them.

This sequence joins TRBV6-5 and TRBJ2-1; D ambiguous. Trimming cost V 2 bases and J 12 bases, with 17 bases left between them. CDR1 is MNHEY and CDR2 is SVGAGI in the germline V gene. CDR3 length equals 14 residues. The CDR3 sequence: CASSYNPPGRGQFF. The CDR3 bases are TGTGCCAGCAGTTACAACCCCCCCGGCAGAGGGCAGTTCTTC.

This clone has only one observation. The J gene is TRBJ2-7, the V gene TRBV9, with a possible D match to TRBD1 (6 bases). V gave up 4 bases and J gave up 4 bases, with 18 bases separating them. CDR3 length: 15 amino acids. In germline, CDR1 is SGDLS, CDR2 YYNGEE. The CDR3 loop reads CASSPRRQGKYEQYF. CDR3 coding DNA: TGTGCCAGCAGCCCCCGTCGGCAGGGGAAGTACGAGCAGTACTTC.

The DNA of the CDR3 is TGTGCCAGCAGTTACTCAGACAGGGGTCCCACTGAAGCTTTCTTT. Translated: CASSYSDRGPTEAFF. The genes are TRBV6-5 and TRBJ1-1; 8 nucleotides agree with TRBD1. This CDR3 is built from 15 residues. The V and J ends lost 0 bases and 4 bases, in that order; junction bases with no gene match: 4. Looked up from germline, CDR1 is MNHEY and CDR2 is SVGAGI.

The chain is built from TRBV10-3 and TRBJ2-7, with TRBD2 matching 7 bases. The CDR3 extends over 18 amino acids. J was trimmed by 0 bases and V by 0 bases; bases with no gene match: 11. The germline V gene encodes CDR1 ENHRY and CDR2 SYGVKD. This chain's CDR3 is CAISESGSGAANSYEQYF. In DNA, the CDR3 is TGTGCCATCAGTGAGTCAGGGAGCGGGGCCGCAAACTCCTACGAGCAGTACTTC.